This T cell receptor (beta chain) was identified during a study of T-cell memory formation after mild COVID-19. TCRdb used MiXCR to reprocess the 5' RACE reads, holding one entry per CDR3 protein. Here the sample spans fewer than 250,000 distinct CDR3 sequences, approximately 15% being singletons. This clonotype showed up just a few times. Its specificity is not known. Study results and limitations: While clones contracting from day 15 to 85 were balanced between CD4 and CD8, later expanders leaned CD4+. Whether second-wave clones peaking at day 37 were SARS-CoV-2 specific went unconfirmed. Contracting CD4+ clones sat mainly in CM and EM; CD8+ in EMRA.

This TCR derives from an adult woman who had mild COVID-19 (a few samples of this study predate the infection). Cell type and time point are not known. Sequencing used PBMCs or a T cell subset sorted from them (not recorded which).

CDR3 region: CASSPGTGNEKLFF. The DNA for the CDR3 is TGTGCCAGCTCACCAGGGACAGGGAATGAAAAACTGTTTTTT. This chain links TRBV18 with TRBJ1-4, with 9 bases matching TRBD1. CDR1 and CDR2 from the germline V gene are KGHSH and LQKENI. The CDR3 consists of 14 residues. V shed 2 bases, J shed 5 bases, and the junction held 0 bases outside the gene matches.